The entry below describes one T cell receptor beta chain. This clone appeared once. The antigen this receptor binds is unknown. Per-base qualities were not stored, and no clone one base away is much larger. Genomic DNA was isolated from the sorted cells so that the TCRbeta CDR3 region could be sequenced. The immunoSEQ Assay was used for sequencing of TCRbeta CDR3 regions. TCRdb mirrors the immuneACCESS table, restricted to in-frame sequences. Some clones are absent from its copies; in checked studies, under half trace to an unresolved V gene, and the reason for the others is unknown. The sample has 45,000 to 65,000 clones on record, approximately 90% of them singletons. Approximately 8.3% of the sample belongs to the ten largest clones. Patients with autoimmune disease history or receiving systemic immunosuppression were excluded from the trial. In every dose cohort, peripheral blood was drawn for TCR sequencing at baseline, cycle 4 day 1, and cycle 7 day 1. The samples were drawn from a first-in-human, open-label, multicenter phase I dose-escalation trial of ivuxolimab. Adults with locally advanced or metastatic melanoma, renal cell, hepatocellular, or head and neck squamous cell carcinoma were enrolled in the trial. Before TCR sequencing, CD4+ T cells and CD8+ T cells from peripheral blood were sorted into separate populations.

This sample is drawn from a study of OX40 agonist ivuxolimab in advanced cancers. With respect to the entire study: Ivuxolimab was a fully human IgG2 agonistic monoclonal antibody targeting the costimulatory receptor OX40 (CD134). Intravenous ivuxolimab was administered to patients every 2 weeks at six dose levels: 0.01, 0.1, 0.3, 1.5, 3 and 10 mg/kg. Of the 50 or so patients in dose escalation, 19 had hepatocellular carcinoma, about 15 had melanoma, 9 had renal cell carcinoma and 9 had head and neck cancer. In the dose-escalation cohort, 75% to 85% of patients were male, and the mean age was around 65 years with a range of roughly 23 to 79. Prior anti-PD-1, anti-PD-L1 or anti-CTLA-4 therapy was permitted, and 40% of dose-escalation patients had received checkpoint inhibitors. Partial responses occurred in three dose-escalation patients, of whom one had hepatocellular carcinoma and two had cutaneous melanoma. Peripheral TCRbeta sequencing aimed to test whether ivuxolimab altered TCR sequence diversity and caused clonal T-cell expansion. The paper covers the monotherapy dose-escalation part of the phase I ivuxolimab trial, which included N of about 50 patients.

V is clipped by 3 bases and J by 4 bases, and the sequence between their germline boundaries is 10 bases long. According to the germline V gene (reference sequence), CDR1 reads LNHDA and CDR2 reads SQIVND. The CDR3 runs 13 residues from the cysteine to the phenylalanine. The CDR3 DNA has 39 bases and is translated from base 1. What the work shows at the level of the full study, not this receptor alone: The antigen specificity of the clonally expanded peripheral T cells was not determined. On average, CD8+ T cells showed more expanded clones than CD4+ T cells after ivuxolimab. In partial responders in the 0.1-3.0 mg/kg groups, normalized peripheral clonal expansion was found to be among the lowest, especially among CD8+ T cells. Low levels of normalized T-cell clonal expansion were also seen in some patients who did not respond. At doses of 0.1 to 3.0 mg/kg, clonal expansion of both CD4+ and CD8+ blood T cells was observed from baseline to week 6.

The receptor's source is an adult with an advanced solid tumor such as melanoma, head and neck, liver or kidney cancer. The specimen comprised CD4+ or CD8+ T cells sorted from blood, sampled in a trial of the OX40 agonist ivuxolimab. This chain is built from TRBV19 and TRBJ2-7, with the D segment possibly TRBD1 or TRBD2, each aligning over 5 bases. The CDR3 region: CASSMGTSYEQYF. The DNA reads as follows: TGTGCCAGTAGTATGGGGACGTCATACGAGCAGTACTTC.